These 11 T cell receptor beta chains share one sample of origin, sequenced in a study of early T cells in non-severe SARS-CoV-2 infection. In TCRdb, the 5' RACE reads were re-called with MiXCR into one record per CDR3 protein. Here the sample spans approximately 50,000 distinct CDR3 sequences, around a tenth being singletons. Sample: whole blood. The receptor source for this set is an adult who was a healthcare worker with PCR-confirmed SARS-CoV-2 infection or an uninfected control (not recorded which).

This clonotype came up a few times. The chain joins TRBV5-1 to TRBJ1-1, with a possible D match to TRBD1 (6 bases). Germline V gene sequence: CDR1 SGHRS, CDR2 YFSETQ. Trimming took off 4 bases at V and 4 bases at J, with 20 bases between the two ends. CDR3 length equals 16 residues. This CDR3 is CASSPLLSRGGTEAFF. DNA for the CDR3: TGCGCCAGCAGCCCACTTCTATCCCGAGGGGGCACTGAAGCTTTCTTT.

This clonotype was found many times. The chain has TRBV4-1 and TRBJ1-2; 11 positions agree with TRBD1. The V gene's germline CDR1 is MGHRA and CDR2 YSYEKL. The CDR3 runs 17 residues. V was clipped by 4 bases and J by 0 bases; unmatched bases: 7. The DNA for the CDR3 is TGCGCCAGCAGCCTGACCGGACAGGGGGCCGCTAACTATGGCTACACCTTC. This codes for CASSLTGQGAANYGYTF.

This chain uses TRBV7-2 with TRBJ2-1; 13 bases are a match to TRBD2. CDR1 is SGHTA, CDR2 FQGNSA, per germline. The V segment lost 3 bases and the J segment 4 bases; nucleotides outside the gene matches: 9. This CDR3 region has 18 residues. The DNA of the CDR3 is TGTGCCAGCAGCTTTAAACTAGCGGGAGGGCCATTGTACAATGAGCAGTTCTTC. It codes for CASSFKLAGGPLYNEQFF.

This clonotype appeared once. CDR3 loop: CASSVTGNTEAFF. CDR3 DNA: TGTGCCAGCAGTGTTACAGGGAACACTGAAGCTTTCTTT. This sequence joins TRBV2 and TRBJ1-1; weak D call: TRBD1 (5 bases). CDR1 and CDR2 from the germline V gene are SNHLY and FYNNEI. This CDR3 spans 13 amino acids. V was shortened by 4 bases and J by 1 base, with 7 bases between the two germline ends.

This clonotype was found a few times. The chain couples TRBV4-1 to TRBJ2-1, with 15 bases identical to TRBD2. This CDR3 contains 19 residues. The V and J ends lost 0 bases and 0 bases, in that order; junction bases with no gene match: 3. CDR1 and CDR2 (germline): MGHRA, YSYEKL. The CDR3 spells CASSQEGLAGGSSYNEQFF. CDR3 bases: TGCGCCAGCAGCCAAGAAGGACTAGCGGGAGGGAGCTCCTACAATGAGCAGTTCTTC.

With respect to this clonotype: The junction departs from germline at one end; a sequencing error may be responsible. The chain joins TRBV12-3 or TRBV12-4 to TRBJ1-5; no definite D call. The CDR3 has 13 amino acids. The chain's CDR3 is CASSSGRNRPQHF. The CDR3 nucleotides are TGTGCCAGCAGTTCCGGGAGAAATCGGCCCCAGCATTTT.

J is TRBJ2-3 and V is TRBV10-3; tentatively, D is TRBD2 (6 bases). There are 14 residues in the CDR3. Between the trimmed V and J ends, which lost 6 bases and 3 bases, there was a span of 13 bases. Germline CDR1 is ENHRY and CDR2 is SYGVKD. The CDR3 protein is CAIRGDLGTDTQYF. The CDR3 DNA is TGTGCCATCAGGGGGGACTTGGGGACAGATACGCAGTATTTT.

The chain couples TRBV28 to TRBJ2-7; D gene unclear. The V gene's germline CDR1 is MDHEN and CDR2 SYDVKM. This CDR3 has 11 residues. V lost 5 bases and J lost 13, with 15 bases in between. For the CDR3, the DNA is TGTGCCAGCAGTCAACTCAGAGGATTTTACTTC. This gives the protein CASSQLRGFYF.

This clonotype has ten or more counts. Here the CDR3 DNA reads TGCAGCGCCTGGACAGGGATAAGCTATGGCTACACCTTC. It specifies CSAWTGISYGYTF. The gene calls are TRBV29-1 and TRBJ1-2; 8 bases match TRBD1. The germline V gene has CDR1 SQVTM and CDR2 ANQGSEA. After removal of 7 bases from V and 4 bases from J, the junction contained 8 bases not matched to a gene. This CDR3 has 13 amino acids.

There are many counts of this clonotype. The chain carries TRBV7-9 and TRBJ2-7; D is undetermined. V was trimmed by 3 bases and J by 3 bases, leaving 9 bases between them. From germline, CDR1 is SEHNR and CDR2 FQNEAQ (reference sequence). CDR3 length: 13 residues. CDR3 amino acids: CASSFNKNYEQYF. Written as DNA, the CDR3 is TGTGCCAGCAGCTTCAACAAGAACTACGAGCAGTACTTC.

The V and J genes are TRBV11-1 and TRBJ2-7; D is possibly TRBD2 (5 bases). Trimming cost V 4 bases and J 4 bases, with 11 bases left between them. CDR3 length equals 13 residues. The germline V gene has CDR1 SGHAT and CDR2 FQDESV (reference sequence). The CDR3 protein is CASSSNRGYEQYF. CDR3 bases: TGTGCCAGCAGCTCAAATAGAGGGTACGAGCAGTACTTC.